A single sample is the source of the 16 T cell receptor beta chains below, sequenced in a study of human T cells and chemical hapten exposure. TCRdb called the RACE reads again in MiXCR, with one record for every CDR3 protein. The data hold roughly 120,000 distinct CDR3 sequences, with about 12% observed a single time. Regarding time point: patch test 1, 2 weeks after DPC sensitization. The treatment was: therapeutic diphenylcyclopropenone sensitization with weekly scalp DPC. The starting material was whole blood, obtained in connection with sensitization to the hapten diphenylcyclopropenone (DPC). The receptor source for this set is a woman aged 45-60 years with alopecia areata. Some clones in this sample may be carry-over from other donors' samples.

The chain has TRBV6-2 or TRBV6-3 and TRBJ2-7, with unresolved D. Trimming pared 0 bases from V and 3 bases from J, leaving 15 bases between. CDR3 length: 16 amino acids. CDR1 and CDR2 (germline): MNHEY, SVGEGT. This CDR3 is CASSYSSTVAGYEQYF. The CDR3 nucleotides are TGTGCCAGCAGTTACTCGAGTACAGTTGCCGGCTACGAGCAGTACTTC.

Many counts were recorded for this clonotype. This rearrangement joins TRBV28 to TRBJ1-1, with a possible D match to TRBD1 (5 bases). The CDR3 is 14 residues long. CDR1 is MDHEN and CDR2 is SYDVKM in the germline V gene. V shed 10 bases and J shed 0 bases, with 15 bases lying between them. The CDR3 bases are TGTGCCATCCGGACATTTCCCCTGAACACTGAAGCTTTCTTT. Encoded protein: CAIRTFPLNTEAFF.

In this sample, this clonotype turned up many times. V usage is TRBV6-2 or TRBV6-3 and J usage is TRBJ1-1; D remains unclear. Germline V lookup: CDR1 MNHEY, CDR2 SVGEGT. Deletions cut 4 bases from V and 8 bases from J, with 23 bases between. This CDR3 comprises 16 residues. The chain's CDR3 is CASSSIDWKSGKEAFF. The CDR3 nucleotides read TGTGCCAGCAGTTCGATCGACTGGAAAAGCGGAAAGGAAGCTTTCTTT.

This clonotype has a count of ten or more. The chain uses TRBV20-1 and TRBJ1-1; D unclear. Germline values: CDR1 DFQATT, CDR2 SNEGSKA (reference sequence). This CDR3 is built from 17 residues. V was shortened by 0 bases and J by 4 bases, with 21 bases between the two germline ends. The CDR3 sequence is CSARDRRLRMGITEAFF. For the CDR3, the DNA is TGCAGTGCTAGAGATCGCCGACTGAGGATGGGGATCACTGAAGCTTTCTTT.

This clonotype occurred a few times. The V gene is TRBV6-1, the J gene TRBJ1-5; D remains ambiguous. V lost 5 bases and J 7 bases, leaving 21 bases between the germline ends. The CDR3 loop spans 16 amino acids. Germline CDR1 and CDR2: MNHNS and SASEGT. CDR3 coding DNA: TGTGCCAGCAGTACCACCCTTACATCGGTCATGCAGCCCCAGCATTTT. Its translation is CASSTTLTSVMQPQHF.

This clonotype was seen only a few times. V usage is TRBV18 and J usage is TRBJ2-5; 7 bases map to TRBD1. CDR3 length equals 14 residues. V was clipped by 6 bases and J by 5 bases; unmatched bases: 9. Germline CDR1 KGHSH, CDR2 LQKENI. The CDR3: CASSIRQGTETQYF. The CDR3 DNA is TGTGCCAGCTCCATTCGACAGGGAACCGAGACCCAGTACTTC.

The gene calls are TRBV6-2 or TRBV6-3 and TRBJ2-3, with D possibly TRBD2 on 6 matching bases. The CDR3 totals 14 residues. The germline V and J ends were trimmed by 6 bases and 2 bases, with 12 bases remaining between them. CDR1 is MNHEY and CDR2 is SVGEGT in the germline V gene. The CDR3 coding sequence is TGTGCCAGCAGCTCGGGAGTGCTCACAGATACGCAGTATTTT. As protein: CASSSGVLTDTQYF.

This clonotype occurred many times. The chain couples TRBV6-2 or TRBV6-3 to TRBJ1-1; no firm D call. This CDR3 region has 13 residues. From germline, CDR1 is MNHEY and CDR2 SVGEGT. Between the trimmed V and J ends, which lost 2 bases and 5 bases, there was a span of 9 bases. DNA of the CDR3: TGTGCCAGCAGTTACAGGTGGGAGACTGAAGCTTTCTTT. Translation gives CASSYRWETEAFF.

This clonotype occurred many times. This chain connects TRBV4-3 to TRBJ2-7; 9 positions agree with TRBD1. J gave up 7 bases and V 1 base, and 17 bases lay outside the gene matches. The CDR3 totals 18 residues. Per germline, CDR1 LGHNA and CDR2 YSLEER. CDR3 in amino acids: CASSQGVTSGQGRKEQYF. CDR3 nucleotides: TGCGCCAGCAGCCAAGGAGTCACCTCAGGACAGGGGCGGAAAGAGCAGTACTTC.

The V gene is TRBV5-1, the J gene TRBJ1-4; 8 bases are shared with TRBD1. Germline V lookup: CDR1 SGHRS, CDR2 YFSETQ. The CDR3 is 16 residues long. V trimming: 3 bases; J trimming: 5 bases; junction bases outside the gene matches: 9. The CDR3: CASSSGQGWANEKLFF. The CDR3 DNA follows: TGCGCCAGCAGCTCCGGACAGGGCTGGGCAAATGAAAAACTGTTTTTT.

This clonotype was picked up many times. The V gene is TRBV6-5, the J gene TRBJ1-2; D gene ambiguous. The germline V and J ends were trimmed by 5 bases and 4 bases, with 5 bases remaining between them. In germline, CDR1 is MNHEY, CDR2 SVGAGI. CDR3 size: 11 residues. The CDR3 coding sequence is TGTGCCAGCAGTCGTGGCTATGGCTACACCTTC. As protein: CASSRGYGYTF.

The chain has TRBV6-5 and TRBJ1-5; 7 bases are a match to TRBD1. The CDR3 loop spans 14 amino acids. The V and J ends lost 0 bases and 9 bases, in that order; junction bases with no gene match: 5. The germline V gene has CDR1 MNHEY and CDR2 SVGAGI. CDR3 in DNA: TGTGCCAGCAGTTACTCACAGGGGAATGTGCCCCAGCATTTT. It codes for CASSYSQGNVPQHF.

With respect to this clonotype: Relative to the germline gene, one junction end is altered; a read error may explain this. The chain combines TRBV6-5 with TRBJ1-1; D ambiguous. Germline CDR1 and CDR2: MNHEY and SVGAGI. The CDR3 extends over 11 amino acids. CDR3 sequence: CATSSYTEAFF. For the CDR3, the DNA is TGTGCCACCAGTTCGTACACTGAAGCTTTCTTT.

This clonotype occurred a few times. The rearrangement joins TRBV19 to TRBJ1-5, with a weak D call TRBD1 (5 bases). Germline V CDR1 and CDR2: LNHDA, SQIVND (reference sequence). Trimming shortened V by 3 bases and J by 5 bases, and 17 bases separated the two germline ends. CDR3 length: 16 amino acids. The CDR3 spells CASSILGLGDYQPQHF. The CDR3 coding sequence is TGTGCCAGTAGTATTCTTGGGCTGGGGGACTATCAGCCCCAGCATTTT.

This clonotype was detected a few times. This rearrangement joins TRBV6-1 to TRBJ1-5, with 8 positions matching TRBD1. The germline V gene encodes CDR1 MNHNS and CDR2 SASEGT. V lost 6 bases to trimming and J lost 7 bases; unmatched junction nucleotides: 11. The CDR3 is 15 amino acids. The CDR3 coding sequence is TGTGCCAGCAGGAGGGGACAGGAGGTTGGGCAGCCCCAGCATTTT. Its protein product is CASRRGQEVGQPQHF.

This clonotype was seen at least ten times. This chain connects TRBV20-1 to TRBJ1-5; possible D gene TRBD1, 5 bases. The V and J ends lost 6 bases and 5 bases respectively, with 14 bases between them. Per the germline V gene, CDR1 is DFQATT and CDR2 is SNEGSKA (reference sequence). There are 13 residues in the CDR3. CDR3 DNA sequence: TGCAGTGCAGAAAGGGGACTATATCAGCCCCAGCATTTT. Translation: CSAERGLYQPQHF.